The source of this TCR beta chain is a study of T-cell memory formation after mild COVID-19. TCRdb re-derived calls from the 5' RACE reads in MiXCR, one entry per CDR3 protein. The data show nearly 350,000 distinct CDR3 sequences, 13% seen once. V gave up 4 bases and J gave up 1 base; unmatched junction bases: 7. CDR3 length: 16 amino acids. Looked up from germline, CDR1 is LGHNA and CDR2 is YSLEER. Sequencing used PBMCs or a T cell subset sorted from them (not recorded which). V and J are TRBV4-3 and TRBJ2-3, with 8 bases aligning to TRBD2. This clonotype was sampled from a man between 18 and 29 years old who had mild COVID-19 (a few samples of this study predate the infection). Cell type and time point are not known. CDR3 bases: TGCGCCAGCAGCCGCGGCGAAGCGGGGGGCACAGATACGCAGTATTTT. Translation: CASSRGEAGGTDTQYF.